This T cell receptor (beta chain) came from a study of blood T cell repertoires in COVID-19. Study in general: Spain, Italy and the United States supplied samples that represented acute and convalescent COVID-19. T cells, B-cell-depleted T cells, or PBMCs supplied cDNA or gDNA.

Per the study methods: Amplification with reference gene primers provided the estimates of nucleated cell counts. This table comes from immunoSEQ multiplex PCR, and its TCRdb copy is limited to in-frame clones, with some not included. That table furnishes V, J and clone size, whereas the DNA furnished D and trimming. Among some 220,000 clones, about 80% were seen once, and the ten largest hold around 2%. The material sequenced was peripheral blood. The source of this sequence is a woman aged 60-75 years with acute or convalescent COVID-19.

This CDR3 is CASSSGQVLSGYTF. The CDR3 nucleotides read TGTGCCAGCAGTTCGGGACAGGTGCTCTCTGGCTACACCTTC. This sequence joins TRBV28 and TRBJ1-2, with 8 bases matching TRBD1. The CDR3 loop spans 14 amino acids. Trimming took 4 bases from V and 7 from J; bases not matched to a gene: 8. Germline V lookup: CDR1 MDHEN, CDR2 SYDVKM.